The 21 T cell receptor beta chains below come from one sample, sequenced in a study of tumor-infiltrating lymphocytes in primary liver carcinoma. Blood RNA was derived from unsorted whole blood, and germline DNA was extracted too. From 400 to 550 ng total RNA, TCR beta cDNA was generated with a primer in the constant region. Three nested multiplex PCR rounds, a slightly modified ARM-PCR method, built the TCR beta libraries. The first two PCR rounds, roughly 10 cycles each, used TRBV1-TRBV30 forward primers and a C-beta reverse primer. TCRdb re-derived calls from the multiplex PCR reads in MiXCR, one entry per CDR3 protein. This repertoire shows approximately 320,000 distinct CDR3 sequences, 58% found once; its top ten account for approximately 15%. Sequenced: peripheral blood. All receptors derive from a woman in her thirties with primary liver carcinoma and hepatitis B virus infection.

This clonotype was counted between two and nine times. The gene calls are TRBV5-4 and TRBJ2-7; D remains ambiguous. The CDR3 is made up of 13 amino acids. Per the germline V gene, CDR1 is SGHNT and CDR2 is YYREEE (reference sequence). Trimming pared 1 base from V and 6 bases from J, leaving 11 bases between. The CDR3 DNA is TGTGCCAGCAGCTTGACGTACGCTTCCGAGCAGTACTTC. It translates to CASSLTYASEQYF.

On this clonotype itself: The CDR3 carries no conserved terminal phenylalanine or tryptophan, so it likely arises from a read error. J is TRBJ1-1 and V is TRBV5-4, with D unclear. The CDR3 spans 15 residues. V was clipped by 4 bases and J by 1 base, with 14 bases between them. Germline CDR1 and CDR2: SGHNT and YYREEE (reference sequence). DNA for the CDR3: TGTGCCAGCAGCCCGTCGCACATGCCGAACACTGAAGCTTTCCTT. Translation gives CASSPSHMPNTEAFL.

A remark on this clonotype: One end of the junction does not line up with germline, which may come from a read error. The chain combines TRBV11-2 with TRBJ2-7; weak D call: TRBD1 (5 bases). The CDR3 is made up of 14 amino acids. Germline loops: CDR1 SGHAT, CDR2 FQNNGV. CDR3 sequence reads: CASSLGALSYEQYF. The CDR3 region has the DNA TGCGCCAGCAGCCTAGGGGCGTTAAGCTACGAGCAGTACTTC.

This clonotype was seen repeatedly, ten times or more. In DNA form, the CDR3 reads TGTGCCAGCAGCCCAAAAACGACTAGCGGGATTGAAGATGAGCAGTTCTTC. This translates into CASSPKTTSGIEDEQFF. The J gene is TRBJ2-1, the V gene TRBV4-2; 11 nucleotides align to TRBD2. CDR1 and CDR2 (germline): LGHNA, YNFKEQ. V was pared by 4 bases and J by 8 bases, with 13 bases of the junction left unmatched. The CDR3 consists of 17 residues.

This chain connects TRBV6-5 to TRBJ1-2; unclear D gene. Germline V gene data show CDR1 as MNHEY and CDR2 as SVGAGI. The germline V and J ends were trimmed by 6 bases and 10 bases, with 21 bases remaining between them. The CDR3 sequence is 14 residues long. CDR3 amino acids: CASRKPQRERDYTF. In nucleotides, the CDR3 is TGTGCCAGCAGAAAACCGCAAAGGGAACGTGACTACACCTTC.

This clonotype was observed at least ten times. The rearrangement links TRBV12-3 or TRBV12-4 to TRBJ2-7; 9 nucleotides line up with TRBD2. CDR3 length equals 13 residues. V dropped 6 bases and J dropped 9; count of bases not matched to a gene: 9. The CDR3 sequence: CASRIAGVPGQYF. The CDR3 coding sequence is TGTGCCAGCAGAATAGCGGGAGTCCCAGGGCAGTACTTC.

With regard to this clonotype: A much larger clonotype is one base distant, so this may be a read error. The J gene is TRBJ2-1, the V gene TRBV4-1; TRBD1 might be the D (6 bases). Germline CDR1 MGHRA, CDR2 YSYEKL. This CDR3 region has 16 residues. The CDR3 DNA is TGCACCAGCAGCCAATCAAGGGGGTACGACTATAATGAGCAGTTCTTC. It yields the protein CTSSQSRGYDYNEQFF.

As regards this clonotype: A much larger clone differs from this one at a single base, so this may be a read error. V is TRBV4-3 and J is TRBJ1-2, with TRBD1 identical over 7 bases. CDR1 is LGHNA and CDR2 is YSLEER in the germline V gene. The CDR3 consists of 19 residues. CDR3 DNA: TGCGCCAACAGCCAAGATGGGGGTAACAGGGGAGTTGGGAACTATGGCTACACCTTC. Its translation is CANSQDGGNRGVGNYGYTF.

The genes are TRBV11-2 and TRBJ1-6; a possible D gene is TRBD1 (5 bases). CDR3 length: 17 amino acids. Trimming took off 8 bases at V and 0 bases at J, with 17 bases between the two ends. Germline CDR1 and CDR2: SGHAT and FQNNGV. CDR3 sequence reads: CASCGHPTSSYNSPLHF. The CDR3 DNA sequence: TGTGCCAGCTGCGGACACCCAACTAGCTCCTATAATTCACCCCTCCACTTT.

Regarding this clonotype: A much larger clone lies a single base off, so this may be a read error. The rearrangement links TRBV29-1 to TRBJ2-1, with D possibly TRBD2 on 6 matching bases. CDR3 size: 12 residues. Germline V gives CDR1 SQVTM, CDR2 ANQGSEA. CDR3: CSVEGGYNEQLF. The CDR3 DNA is TGCAGCGTTGAGGGGGGTTACAATGAGCAGCTCTTC.

As concerns this clonotype: The junction departs from the called germline gene at one end, perhaps through a read error. V is TRBV6-6 and J is TRBJ2-4; 11 nucleotides align to TRBD2. Germline CDR1 MNHNY, CDR2 SVGAGI (reference sequence). The CDR3 totals 15 residues. The DNA for the CDR3 is TGTGCCAGCAATTCCGTCACTAGCGGGAGTGACATTAAGTACTTC. Protein product: CASNSVTSGSDIKYF.

This clonotype was detected a few times. This chain connects TRBV6-2 or TRBV6-3 to TRBJ2-7; 9 bases are a match to TRBD2. The CDR3 spans 14 residues. The germline gives CDR1 MNHEY, CDR2 SVGEGT. Losses at the gene ends were 7 bases for V and 6 bases for J; bases not matched to a gene: 10. The CDR3 nucleotides are TGTGCCAGCATGGGGCTAGCGGGAACTCTCGAGCAGTACTTC. Protein product: CASMGLAGTLEQYF.

V usage is TRBV21-1 and J usage is TRBJ2-2. TRBV21-1 is marked as a pseudogene. The CDR3 has 14 amino acids. The CDR3 nucleotides are TGTGCCAGCAGCAAGCGTTTGAACACCGGGGGGCTGTTTTTT. Its protein product is CASSKRLNTGGLFF.

Regarding this clonotype: This may be a read error, as it is one base from a much larger clone. V gene TRBV6-5 combines with J gene TRBJ2-7; D perhaps matches TRBD2 (6 bases). Germline loops: CDR1 MNHEY, CDR2 SVGAGI. This CDR3 is built from 14 residues. Trimming shortened V by 2 bases and J by 1 base, and 9 bases separated the two germline ends. CDR3 amino acids: CASSYEGRSYEQYF. CDR3 nucleotide sequence: TGTGCCAGCAGTTACGAGGGGAGGTCCTACGAGCAGTACTTC.

Notes on this clonotype: This sequence may be a read error, since a much larger clone differs from it by one base. The CDR3 end shows no conserved phenylalanine or tryptophan, and so a read error is likely. This chain joins TRBV12-3 or TRBV12-4 and TRBJ2-2; 7 nucleotides match TRBD1. V dropped 6 bases and J dropped 4; count of bases not matched to a gene: 8. This CDR3 has 15 amino acids. This CDR3 reads CASSNRGLSTGELFL. CDR3 coding DNA: TGTGCCAGCAGCAACAGGGGATTGAGCACCGGGGAGCTGTTTCTT.

Details on this clonotype: One base away lies a much larger clone, so this may be a sequencing read error. The rearrangement joins TRBV6-1 to TRBJ2-3, with 7 bases that match TRBD1. The CDR3 length is 13 residues. Unmatched junction bases numbered 5, after V lost 8 bases and J lost 3 bases. Germline loops: CDR1 MNHNS, CDR2 SASEGT. This CDR3 reads CASCPQGTDTQYF. In nucleotides, the CDR3 is TGTGCCAGCTGTCCACAGGGGACAGATACGCAGTATTTT.

V is TRBV28 and J is TRBJ1-2, with 7 bases matching TRBD1. Germline CDR1 MDHEN, CDR2 SYDVKM. CDR3 length: 14 amino acids. J was trimmed by 1 base and V by 4 bases; bases with no gene match: 3. The DNA of the CDR3 is TGTGCCAGCAGTTCGAACAGGGGTAACTATGGCTACACCTTC. As protein: CASSSNRGNYGYTF.

The chain is built from TRBV30 and TRBJ2-7; D gene unclear. The CDR3 covers 14 residues. The V end lost 0 bases, the J end lost 5 bases, and 14 bases lay between the germline ends. Germline CDR1 is GTSNPN and CDR2 is SVGIG (reference sequence). DNA of the CDR3: TGTGCCTGGAGTGTAGGCGTACCTCCGGACGAGCAGTACTTC. This codes for CAWSVGVPPDEQYF. Filled out from reference TRBV30 and TRBJ2-7, the complete variable domain reads SQTIHQWPATLVQPVGSPLSLECTVEGTSNPNLYWYRQAAGRGLQLLFYSVGIGQISSEVPQNLSASRPQDRQFILSSKKLLLSDSGFYLCAWSVGVPPDEQYFGPGTRLTVT.

On this clonotype: Sequence at one end of the junction differs from germline and may be a read error. This chain joins TRBV13 and TRBJ2-7; 7 bases line up with TRBD1. The CDR3 length is 13 residues. Germline CDR1 and CDR2: PRHDT and FYEKMQ (reference sequence). The CDR3 here is CASSTGTAYEQHF. CDR3 bases: TGTGCCAGCAGCACAGGGACAGCCTACGAGCAGCACTTC.

As concerns this clonotype: It may be a read error: a sequence one base away is much more abundant. This sequence joins TRBV6-6 and TRBJ2-7; D is possibly TRBD1 (9 bases). This CDR3 contains 18 residues. CDR1 is MNHNY and CDR2 is SVGAGI in the germline V gene (reference sequence). The CDR3 protein is CVSSRTGDKGGRRYEQYF. The DNA for the CDR3 is TGTGTCAGCAGCCGGACAGGGGATAAGGGCGGGAGGAGGTACGAGCAGTACTTC.

Many counts were recorded for this clonotype. The chain uses TRBV11-2 and TRBJ2-3; D gene unclear. V was trimmed by 0 bases and J by 5 bases, leaving 6 bases between them. Germline CDR1 reads SGHAT; CDR2 reads FQNNGV. This CDR3 is 13 amino acids long. The CDR3 region is CASSLEPQDTQYF. In nucleotides, the CDR3 is TGTGCCAGCAGCTTAGAGCCCCAAGATACGCAGTATTTT.